These T cell receptor beta chains were read from a single sample in a study of T cells after yellow fever vaccination. Via MiXCR, TCRdb re-called the 5' RACE reads, giving one row per CDR3 protein. This table holds a few hundred thousand distinct CDR3 sequences, about 5.2% found once. The sequencing here drew on CD4+ T cells sorted from PBMCs, taken on the day of the yellow fever booster vaccination. The receptors originated from a man aged 18-30 years who received the YFV17D yellow fever vaccine. Both conserved end residues are part of each CDR3. The D gene is left open where the match is weak. Only some rows state a clone size, as once, few, many or a class for expanded clones.

V gene	D gene	J gene	clone size	CDR3 DNA	CDR3 protein
TRBV27	.	TRBJ2-7	.	TGTGCCAGCAGTTTCTCAGGGAAAGGAGATTACATCTACGAGCAGTACTTC	CASSFSGKGDYIYEQYF
TRBV5-1	.	TRBJ2-1	many	TGCGCCAGCGCGGGGTCCGGCCCCTACAATGAGCAGTTCTTC	CASAGSGPYNEQFF
TRBV9	TRBD2	TRBJ2-5	many	TGTGCCAGCAGCCCACGGGGGGGAGCGGGACAAGAGACCCAGTACTTC	CASSPRGGAGQETQYF
TRBV18	.	TRBJ2-7	.	TGTGCCAGCTCGAGAGACGGTCACTACGAGCAGTACTTC	CASSRDGHYEQYF
TRBV6-5	.	TRBJ2-2	many	TGTGCCAGCAGTTATTGGGGGAACACCGGGGAGCTGTTTTTT	CASSYWGNTGELFF
TRBV3-1	.	TRBJ2-7	many	TGTGCCAGCAGCCATGAGGGGGGGCTCGGATCCAGCGAGCAGTACTTC	CASSHEGGLGSSEQYF
TRBV12-3/TRBV12-4	TRBD1	TRBJ2-3	.	TGTGCCAGCAGCGACAGGGCCACAGATACGCAGTATTTT	CASSDRATDTQYF
TRBV5-6	TRBD2	TRBJ2-2	many	TGTGCCAGCAGCTTGCGGCGTCTAGCGGGGCAACTATCCACCGGGGAGCTGTTTTTT	CASSLRRLAGQLSTGELFF
TRBV3-2	.	TRBJ2-4	few	TGTGCCATCCCAGTAGTACAGGGGCAAAACATTCAGTACTTC	CAIPVVQGQNIQYF
TRBV15	.	TRBJ2-1	few	TGTGCCACCGGTCAGGGATTTAGAGAGCAGTTCTTC	CATGQGFREQFF
TRBV10-1	.	TRBJ2-7	.	TGCGCCAGCGAAGACAGGACCTCCTACGAGCAGTACTTC	CASEDRTSYEQYF
TRBV20-1	TRBD2	TRBJ2-1	many	TGCAGTGCTAGAGGAGGCGGGGGGGCCAACAATGAGCAGTTCTTC	CSARGGGGANNEQFF
TRBV7-9	TRBD1	TRBJ2-2	few	TGTGCCAGCAGGCCGGGACAGGGGGCAACGAACACCGGGGAGCTGTTTTTT	CASRPGQGATNTGELFF
TRBV5-1	TRBD1	TRBJ2-2	many	TGCGCCAGCAGCTCTGACAGGGTGCGGAACACCGGGGAGCTGTTTTTT	CASSSDRVRNTGELFF
TRBV9	TRBD2	TRBJ2-1	few	TGTGCCAGCAGCATTAGCGGGGGGCCGTACAATGAGCAGTTCTTC	CASSISGGPYNEQFF
TRBV12-3/TRBV12-4	.	TRBJ2-5	many	TGTGCCAGCAGTTATCGGGGAGGAGAGACCCAGTACTTC	CASSYRGGETQYF
TRBV7-2	.	TRBJ1-2	many	TGTGCCAGCAGCTCCTATATCGGGGAGGAACATGGCTACACCTTC	CASSSYIGEEHGYTF
TRBV3-1	TRBD1	TRBJ1-1	few	TGTGCCAGCAGCCAAACAGGGGCGGGTACTGAAGCTTTCTTT	CASSQTGAGTEAFF
TRBV5-1	TRBD1	TRBJ1-4	many	TGCGCCAGCAGCTTGAAACAGGGGCTAGGGGAAAAACTGTTTTTT	CASSLKQGLGEKLFF
TRBV10-3	.	TRBJ1-1	few	TGTGTCACATCACTCTCGGACACTGAAGCTGAAGCTTTCTTT	CVTSLSDTEAEAFF
TRBV5-4	.	TRBJ2-4	few	TGTGCCAGCACCCCCCCGAGGCGGTTGACCCACTTC	CASTPPRRLTHF
TRBV29-1	.	TRBJ1-2	many	TGCAGCGTAACAGGGCCTCAACCCAACTATGGCTACACCTTC	CSVTGPQPNYGYTF
TRBV4-3	.	TRBJ2-1	many	TGCGCCAGCAGCCAAGATGACCCCTTTGGCGGCGATGAGCAGTTCTTC	CASSQDDPFGGDEQFF
TRBV7-3	TRBD2	TRBJ2-7	many	TGTGCCAGCAGCTCCCGACTAGCGGGGCGAAGCTCCTACGAGCAGTACTTC	CASSSRLAGRSSYEQYF